This T cell receptor (beta chain) was identified in a study of T-cell reconstitution after alpha-beta-depleted transplantation in children. Between the trimmed V and J ends, which lost 3 bases and 5 bases, there was a span of 16 bases. This CDR3 has 15 residues. This sample's TCRbeta library carried unique molecular identifier barcodes. Using its own MiXCR run on the PCR reads, TCRdb lists one record per CDR3 protein. In the table there are hundreds of thousands of distinct CDR3 sequences, approximately 15% of which are singletons. The sample consisted of PBMCs from the stem cell graft donor, taken from the stem cell graft. V is TRBV12-3 or TRBV12-4 and J is TRBJ1-1; TRBD1 might be the D (5 bases). The TCR sequence derives from a human donor who donated a stem cell graft to a child with acute myeloid leukemia. The DNA of the CDR3 is TGTGCCAGCAGTTTGAGGGGCGGTGCGGGGACTGAAGCTTTCTTT. This gives the protein CASSLRGGAGTEAFF.